This T cell receptor (beta chain) was retrieved from a study of CD4+ T cells in melanoma. General observations from the study: Reportedly, melanoma neoantigen-specific CD4+ T cells showed varied differentiation states. CD8+ T cell, macrophage and B cell function reportedly correlated with neoantigen-specific CD4+ T cells.

This CDR3 contains 15 residues. The germline gives CDR1 SGHTA, CDR2 FQGNSA. J gave up 7 bases and V 4 bases, and 8 bases lay outside the gene matches. Repertoires were generated with immunoSEQ multiplex PCR, while TCRdb's copy carries only in-frame clones and drops some. This sample has 10,000 or so clones; 50% to 70% occur once, and the top ten carry less than 25%. About this clone itself: Its target is not known.

The TCR comes from a human donor with melanoma. The chain couples TRBV7-2 to TRBJ2-7; 12 bases agree with TRBD2. Source material: cells from a culture (not recorded whether cultured in vitro). The CDR3 DNA is TGTGCCAGCAGCTCTGCTAGCGGGGGGGCTCAGGAGCAGTACTTC. This encodes CASSSASGGAQEQYF.